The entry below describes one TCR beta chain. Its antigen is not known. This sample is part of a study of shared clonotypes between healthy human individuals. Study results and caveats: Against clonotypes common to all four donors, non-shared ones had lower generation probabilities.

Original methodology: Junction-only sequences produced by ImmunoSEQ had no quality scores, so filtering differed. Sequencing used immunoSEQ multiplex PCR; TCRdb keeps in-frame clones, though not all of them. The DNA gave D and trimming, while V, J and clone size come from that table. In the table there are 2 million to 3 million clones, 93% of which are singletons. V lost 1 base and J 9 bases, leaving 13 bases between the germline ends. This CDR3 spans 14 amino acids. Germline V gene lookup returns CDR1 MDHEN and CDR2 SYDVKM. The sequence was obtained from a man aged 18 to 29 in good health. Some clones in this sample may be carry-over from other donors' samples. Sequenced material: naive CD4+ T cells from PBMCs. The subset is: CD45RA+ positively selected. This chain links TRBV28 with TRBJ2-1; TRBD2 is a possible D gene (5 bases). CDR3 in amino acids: CASSLLDSAAEQFF. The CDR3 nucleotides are TGTGCCAGCAGTTTATTAGATAGCGCGGCTGAGCAGTTCTTC.